These 10 T cell receptor beta chains were all obtained from the same sample, sequenced in a study of CDR3 diversity in severe acne. Via MiXCR, TCRdb re-called the PCR reads, giving one row per CDR3 protein. Of approximately 84,000 distinct CDR3 sequences listed, over 40% are singletons. Sequencing was done on a sample of blood. Source of these receptors: a male donor in good health, without acne.

The chain uses TRBV7-3 and TRBJ2-2; 10 nucleotides align to TRBD2. J lost 5 bases, V lost 5 bases, and 20 bases had no gene match. The CDR3 has 20 amino acids. Germline CDR1 reads SGHTA; CDR2 reads FQGTGA. Written as DNA, the CDR3 is TGTGCCAGCAGCCCCGGGACTAGCGCCGGGGCGACAGGGGATACCGGGGAGCTGTTTTTT. Translating it yields CASSPGTSAGATGDTGELFF.

On this clonotype itself: No DNA is shown, since the ends of the CDR3 on it are uncertain; the CDR3 is the one TCRdb lists. The chain couples TRBV5-5 to TRBJ1-5; the D call in the table, TRBD1, was not verified against the DNA. From its first to its last residue, the CDR3 has 21 amino acids. Germline assignment: CDR1 SGHKS and CDR2 YYEKEE (reference sequence). This CDR3 is CASSLEGDTAYEQYFGQPQHF.

This chain uses TRBV19 with TRBJ2-5; a possible D gene is TRBD1 (5 bases). This CDR3 contains 15 residues. CDR1 is LNHDA and CDR2 is SQIVND in the germline V gene (reference sequence). V was pared by 6 bases and J by 2 bases, with 16 bases between. The CDR3 loop is CASSPRRQGQETQYF. CDR3 nucleotide sequence: TGTGCCAGTAGCCCCCGCCGGCAGGGACAAGAGACCCAGTACTTC.

This clonotype was seen repeatedly, ten times or more. V gene TRBV19 combines with J gene TRBJ1-4; D remains ambiguous. The germline CDR1 and CDR2 sequences are LNHDA and SQIVND (reference sequence). V dropped 6 bases and J dropped 7 bases, with 18 bases sitting between them. The CDR3 length is 15 residues. The CDR3 DNA reads as TGTGCCAGTAGCCCGAACCTCGAACGGGCTGAAAAACTGTTTTTT. Translating gives CASSPNLERAEKLFF.

As for this clonotype: At one boundary the junction diverges from the germline segment, which might be a read error. The chain has TRBV19 and TRBJ1-1; tentatively, D is TRBD1 (6 bases). Per the germline V gene, CDR1 is LNHDA and CDR2 is SQIVND (reference sequence). The CDR3 totals 13 residues. The CDR3 DNA reads TGTGCCTGTAGCTGCAGGGGTGGGGATGAAGCTTTCTTT. Encoded protein: CACSCRGGDEAFF.

The chain has TRBV20-1 and TRBJ2-7, with 10 bases aligning to TRBD1. CDR3 length: 19 residues. Germline V lookup: CDR1 DFQATT, CDR2 SNEGSKA (reference sequence). The CDR3 DNA reads as TGCAGCACCAGGGATCTTCTTTCGAGCGACAGGGGGCGATCCTACGAGCAGTACTTC. This translates into CSTRDLLSSDRGRSYEQYF.

This clonotype was seen only a few times. The chain has TRBV24-1 and TRBJ2-2; tentatively, D is TRBD1 or TRBD2 (6 bases each). This CDR3 is built from 16 residues. CDR1 KGHDR and CDR2 SFDVKD come from the germline V gene. V was clipped by 4 bases and J by 7 bases, with 18 bases between them. The CDR3, as DNA: TGTGCCACCAGTGAGCCTTATGGGGGGCGAGACGGGGAGCTGTTTTTT. This codes for CATSEPYGGRDGELFF.

This chain connects TRBV7-6 to TRBJ1-3; no clear D gene. The V end lost 5 bases, the J end lost 0 bases, and 11 bases lay between the germline ends. This CDR3 contains 15 residues. The germline V gene encodes CDR1 SGHVS and CDR2 FNYEAQ. Here the CDR3 DNA reads TGTGCCAGCAGCCTCGACACTTACTCTGGAAACACCATATATTTT. It is translated as CASSLDTYSGNTIYF.

This clonotype was detected a few times. CDR3 protein: CASTVEGGNQPQHF. The CDR3 DNA sequence: TGTGCCAGCACTGTCGAGGGTGGCAATCAGCCCCAGCATTTT. The chain is built from TRBV2 and TRBJ1-5; no firm D call. CDR3 length: 14 residues. Germline CDR1 and CDR2: SNHLY and FYNNEI. V lost 7 bases and J 2 bases, leaving 12 bases between the germline ends.

Regarding this clonotype: Given a much more abundant clone one base away, this may be a read error. The genes are TRBV25-1 and TRBJ1-5; possible D gene TRBD1, 5 bases. This CDR3 spans 13 amino acids. Trimming removed 5 bases from V and 1 base from J, with 6 bases in between. Germline V gene lookup returns CDR1 MGHDK and CDR2 SYGVNS. The CDR3 spells CASSRDSNQPQHF. In DNA, the CDR3 is TGTGCCAGCAGTAGGGACAGCAATCAGCCCCAGCATTTT.